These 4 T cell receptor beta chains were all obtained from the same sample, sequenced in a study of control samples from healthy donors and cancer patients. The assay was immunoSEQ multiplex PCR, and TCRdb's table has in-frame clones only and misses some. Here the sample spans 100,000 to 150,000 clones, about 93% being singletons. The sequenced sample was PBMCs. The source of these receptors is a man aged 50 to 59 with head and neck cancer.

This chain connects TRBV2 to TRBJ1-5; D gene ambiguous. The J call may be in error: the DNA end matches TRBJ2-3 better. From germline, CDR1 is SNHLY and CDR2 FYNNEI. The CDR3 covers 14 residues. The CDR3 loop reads CASSENYGNQPQYF. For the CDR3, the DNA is TGTGCCAGCAGTGAAAATTATGGCAATCAGCCCCAGTATTTT.

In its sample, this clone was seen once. The DNA for the CDR3 is TGTGCCAGCAGGACCCCAGCCGACACTGAAGCTTTCTTT. Translated: CASRTPADTEAFF. This rearrangement joins TRBV28 to TRBJ1-1, with D unclear. Per germline, CDR1 MDHEN and CDR2 SYDVKM. Trimming left V 6 bases short and J 3 bases short, with 11 bases between. CDR3 length equals 13 residues. The variable domain in full, with the rest retrieved from reference TRBV28 and TRBJ1-1, is DVKVTQSSRYLVKRTGEKVFLECVQDMDHENMFWYRQDPGLGLRLIYFSYDVKMKEKGDIPEGYSVSREKKERFSLILESASTNQTSMYLCASRTPADTEAFFGQGTRLTVV.

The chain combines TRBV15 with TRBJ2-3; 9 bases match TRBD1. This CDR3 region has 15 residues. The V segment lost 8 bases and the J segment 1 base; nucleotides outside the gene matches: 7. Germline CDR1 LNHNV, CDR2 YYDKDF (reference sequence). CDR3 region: CATATGGAGTDTQYF. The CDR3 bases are TGTGCCACCGCTACAGGGGGCGCGGGCACAGATACGCAGTATTTT.

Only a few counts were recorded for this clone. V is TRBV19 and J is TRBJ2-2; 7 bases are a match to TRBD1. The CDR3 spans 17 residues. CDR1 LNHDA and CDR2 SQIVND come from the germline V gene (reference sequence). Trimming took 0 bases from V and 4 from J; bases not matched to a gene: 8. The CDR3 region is CASSIDRGGGGTGELFF. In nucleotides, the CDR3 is TGTGCCAGTAGTATAGATCGAGGGGGCGGTGGCACCGGGGAGCTGTTTTTT.